Detailed here is one T cell receptor beta chain. The V end was cut by 1 base, the J end by 4 bases, with 7 bases between. CDR1 MGHRA and CDR2 YSYEKL come from the germline V gene. The CDR3 has 13 amino acids. These data come from a study of cytomegalovirus exposure and HLA in healthy donors. It was with 60 Vbeta and 13 Jbeta primers that the PCR ran. TCRdb keeps only in-frame clones here, not all; method: immunoSEQ multiplex PCR. The repertoire holds some 130,000 clones, with 74% as singletons. Sequencing input: PBMCs. The sequence was collected from a woman aged 45-65 years in good health and CMV-seropositive. This chain uses TRBV4-1 with TRBJ1-1; no clear D. CDR3 protein: CASSQGAFTEAFF. Written as DNA, the CDR3 is TGCGCCAGCAGCCAAGGCGCGTTCACTGAAGCTTTCTTT.